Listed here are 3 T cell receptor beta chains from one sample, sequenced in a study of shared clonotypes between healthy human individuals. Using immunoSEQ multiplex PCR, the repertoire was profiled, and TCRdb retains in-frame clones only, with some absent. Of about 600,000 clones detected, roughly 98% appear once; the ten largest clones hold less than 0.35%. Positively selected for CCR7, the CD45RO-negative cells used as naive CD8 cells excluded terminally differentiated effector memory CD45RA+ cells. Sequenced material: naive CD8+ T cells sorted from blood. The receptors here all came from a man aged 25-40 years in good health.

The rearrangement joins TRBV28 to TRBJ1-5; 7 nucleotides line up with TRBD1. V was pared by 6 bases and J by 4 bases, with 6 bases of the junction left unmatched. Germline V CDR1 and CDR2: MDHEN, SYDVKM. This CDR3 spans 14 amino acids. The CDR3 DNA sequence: TGTGCCAGCAGGGACAGGCCGATGAATCAGCCCCAGCATTTT. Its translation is CASRDRPMNQPQHF.

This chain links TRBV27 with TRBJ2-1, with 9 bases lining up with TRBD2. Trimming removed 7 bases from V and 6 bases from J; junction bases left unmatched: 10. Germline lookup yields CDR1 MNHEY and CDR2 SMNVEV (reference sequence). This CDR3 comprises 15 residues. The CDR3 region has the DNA TGTGCCAGCACTCATAGCGGGAGCTTCCTCAATGAGCAGTTCTTC. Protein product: CASTHSGSFLNEQFF.

The CDR3 DNA reads as TGCGCCAGCAGCCAAGGGACAGGCACCCAAGAGACCCAGTACTTC. This encodes CASSQGTGTQETQYF. J is TRBJ2-5 and V is TRBV4-3; 7 bases match TRBD1. Per germline, CDR1 LGHNA and CDR2 YSLEER. The CDR3 has 15 residues. The V segment lost 1 base and the J segment 1 base; nucleotides outside the gene matches: 3.